This entry lists 28 T cell receptor beta chains sequenced from one sample in a study of siplizumab effects on memory and regulatory T cells. Measured with immunoSEQ multiplex PCR; TCRdb has only the in-frame clones, and not every one. Of about 91,000 clones listed, roughly 96% are singletons. The sample taken for sequencing was naive CD4+ T cells sorted from blood. The origin of the receptors is a human donor in good health.

This chain uses TRBV28 with TRBJ2-2; D is ambiguous. This CDR3 is 13 amino acids long. Trimming removed 8 bases at V and 4 bases at J, with 11 bases between. Germline V CDR1 and CDR2: MDHEN, SYDVKM. The CDR3 bases are TGTGCCAGCTTGACCCGGAGCACCGGGGAGCTGTTTTTT. This encodes CASLTRSTGELFF.

The chain links TRBV5-4 to TRBJ1-2; 9 nucleotides match TRBD1. The CDR3 has 13 residues. Germline V gene lookup returns CDR1 SGHNT and CDR2 YYREEE (reference sequence). V was pared by 0 bases and J by 8 bases, with 2 bases of the junction left unmatched. The CDR3 DNA reads TGTGCCAGCAGCTTGGACAGGGGGCCCGGCTACACCTTC. Residues: CASSLDRGPGYTF.

The rearrangement uses TRBV2 and TRBJ2-5, with TRBD1 matching 10 bases. V lost 3 bases to trimming and J lost 6 bases; unmatched junction nucleotides: 10. There are 16 residues in the CDR3. The germline V gene has CDR1 SNHLY and CDR2 FYNNEI. This CDR3 is CASSEGQGFVLQTQYF. Written as DNA, the CDR3 is TGTGCCAGCAGTGAGGGACAGGGGTTTGTCCTCCAGACCCAGTACTTC.

This rearrangement joins TRBV2 to TRBJ1-4; 9 nucleotides align to TRBD1. CDR1 and CDR2 from the germline V gene are SNHLY and FYNNEI. Germline trimming cut 8 bases from V and 8 bases from J; bases unmatched to any gene: 3. The CDR3 loop spans 12 amino acids. The CDR3 region has the DNA TGTGCCAGCGGACAGGGGTTCGAAAAACTGTTTTTT. Protein product: CASGQGFEKLFF.

J is TRBJ2-7 and V is TRBV21-1; no check of the table's D call, TRBD1, against the DNA was made. TRBV21-1 counts as a pseudogene. The CDR3 runs 13 residues. The CDR3 here is CASQKQVTYEQYF. CDR3 coding DNA: TGTGCCTCCCAAAAACAGGTTACCTACGAGCAGTACTTC.

The genes are TRBV6-1 and TRBJ2-3, with TRBD2 matching 12 bases. Germline trimming cut 4 bases from V and 3 bases from J; bases unmatched to any gene: 5. This CDR3 spans 16 amino acids. CDR1 MNHNS and CDR2 SASEGT come from the germline V gene. The DNA for the CDR3 is TGTGCCAGCAGTGCGACTAGCGGGGGAATAACAGATACGCAGTATTTT. This translates into CASSATSGGITDTQYF.

The V and J genes are TRBV27 and TRBJ1-1; the D is unclear. The germline V gene encodes CDR1 MNHEY and CDR2 SMNVEV (reference sequence). Trimming removed 7 bases from V and 4 bases from J, with 13 bases in between. This CDR3 has 13 amino acids. CDR3 sequence (DNA): TGTGCCAGCACCCGAATGGGGAGCACTGAAGCTTTCTTT. As protein: CASTRMGSTEAFF.

The chain links TRBV5-4 to TRBJ2-2; perhaps D is TRBD1 or TRBD2 (5 bases each). Germline V gene lookup returns CDR1 SGHNT and CDR2 YYREEE (reference sequence). V shed 0 bases and J shed 2 bases, with 8 bases lying between them. The CDR3 totals 15 residues. CDR3 DNA: TGTGCCAGCAGCTTGGTGGGGACCAACACCGGGGAGCTGTTTTTT. It encodes CASSLVGTNTGELFF. Combining the CDR3 with reference TRBV5-4 and TRBJ2-2 gives the whole variable domain ETGVTQSPTHLIKTRGQQVTLRCSSQSGHNTVSWYQQALGQGPQFIFQYYREEENGRGNFPPRFSGLQFPNYSSELNVNALELDDSALYLCASSLVGTNTGELFFGEGSRLTVL.

This clone showed up just once. The chain links TRBV4-3 to TRBJ2-4, with D perhaps TRBD2 (5 bases). Per germline, CDR1 LGHNA and CDR2 YSLEER. The CDR3 is 17 residues long. V gave up 4 bases and J gave up 0 bases, with 16 bases separating them. The CDR3 here is CASSRGSAELAKNIQYF. CDR3 DNA sequence: TGCGCCAGCAGCCGGGGATCAGCGGAATTAGCCAAAAACATTCAGTACTTC.

The rearrangement joins TRBV7-9 to TRBJ1-1; D call uncertain. Germline V gives CDR1 SEHNR, CDR2 FQNEAQ (reference sequence). V lost 2 bases and J lost 7, with 11 bases in between. This CDR3 has 13 residues. In DNA, the CDR3 is TGTGCCAGCAGCTTACTGGGTCCGAGTGAAGCTTTCTTT. This gives the protein CASSLLGPSEAFF.

The CDR3 nucleotides are TGCGCCAGCAGCCAACAACCTGCAGGGACTAGCGGGGAGGGCTACAATGAGCAGTTCTTC. Protein product: CASSQQPAGTSGEGYNEQFF. The V and J genes are TRBV4-3 and TRBJ2-1, with 13 positions matching TRBD2. Losses at the gene ends were 2 bases for V and 3 bases for J; bases not matched to a gene: 13. Germline V gives CDR1 LGHNA, CDR2 YSLEER. CDR3 length equals 20 residues.

This chain connects TRBV5-6 to TRBJ2-3; 10 bases map to TRBD1. Germline lookup yields CDR1 SGHDT and CDR2 YYEEEE. This CDR3 comprises 15 residues. Trimming took 4 bases from V and 3 from J; bases not matched to a gene: 5. The CDR3 DNA follows: TGTGCCAGCAGCCCCGAGGGACAGGGGACAGATACGCAGTATTTT. Translating gives CASSPEGQGTDTQYF.

J is TRBJ2-3 and V is TRBV11-2; 10 bases are shared with TRBD2. The CDR3 totals 16 residues. The V gene end was trimmed by 2 bases and the J gene end by 2 bases; junction bases not matched to a gene: 4. The V gene's germline CDR1 is SGHAT and CDR2 FQNNGV. Here the CDR3 reads CASSLSSGGNTDTQYF. CDR3 in DNA: TGTGCCAGCAGCTTATCTAGCGGGGGAAACACAGATACGCAGTATTTT.

The chain couples TRBV5-6 to TRBJ2-3; 8 nucleotides line up with TRBD2. Germline loops: CDR1 SGHDT, CDR2 YYEEEE. The CDR3 has 17 residues. After removal of 5 bases from V and 0 bases from J, the junction contained 11 bases not matched to a gene. The DNA for the CDR3 is TGTGCCAGCAGTTGGATAGCGGGGAACCCTAGCACAGATACGCAGTATTTT. It translates to CASSWIAGNPSTDTQYF.

This sequence joins TRBV29-1 and TRBJ1-1; TRBD1 matches at 11 bases. The CDR3 has 16 residues. Germline CDR1 reads SQVTM; CDR2 reads ANQGSEA. Unmatched junction bases numbered 14, after V lost 6 bases and J lost 5 bases. CDR3 nucleotide sequence: TGCAGCGTAATAACCCCGGGACAGGGGGTCGAGACTGAAGCTTTCTTT. Protein product: CSVITPGQGVETEAFF.

The V call is TRBV11-2, the J call TRBJ1-1; D perhaps matches TRBD1 (6 bases). Germline V CDR1 and CDR2: SGHAT, FQNNGV. The CDR3 spans 15 residues. Trimming removed 4 bases at V and 6 bases at J, with 18 bases between. CDR3 sequence reads: CASSSLKNRVAEAFF. The CDR3 DNA is TGTGCCAGCAGCTCCCTAAAAAACAGGGTCGCTGAAGCTTTCTTT.

The rearrangement joins TRBV2 to TRBJ2-5; 7 positions agree with TRBD2. Germline-derived CDR1 and CDR2 are SNHLY and FYNNEI. V lost 4 bases and J lost 3; bases outside the gene matches: 8. CDR3 length: 15 residues. Written as DNA, the CDR3 is TGTGCCAGCAGTGCCTGGGGAGGGCTTAAAGAGACCCAGTACTTC. It codes for CASSAWGGLKETQYF.

The V gene is TRBV5-6, the J gene TRBJ2-2, with a tentative D call TRBD1 (5 bases). Germline CDR1 is SGHDT and CDR2 is YYEEEE. V lost 1 base and J lost 1, with 11 bases in between. The CDR3 is 16 residues long. CDR3 residues: CASSLYGAKNTGELFF. The DNA of the CDR3 is TGTGCCAGCAGCTTGTATGGGGCTAAGAACACCGGGGAGCTGTTTTTT.

This CDR3 is CASSHNSAAGTDTQYF. The CDR3 DNA sequence: TGTGCCAGTAGTCACAACTCGGCTGCGGGCACAGATACGCAGTATTTT. The chain employs TRBV19 and TRBJ2-3; D is uncertain. With 5 bases removed from V and 1 base from J, the gap between germline ends came to 16 bases. CDR1 is LNHDA, CDR2 SQIVND, per germline (reference sequence). CDR3 length equals 16 residues.

The gene calls are TRBV5-6 and TRBJ2-5, with TRBD1 matching 10 bases. With V trimmed by 5 bases and J by 1 base, 8 bases remained unmatched. The CDR3 is made up of 16 amino acids. CDR1 and CDR2 (germline): SGHDT, YYEEEE. The CDR3 loop reads CASRPRDRGLQETQYF. CDR3 sequence (DNA): TGTGCCAGCAGACCCCGGGACAGGGGACTCCAAGAGACCCAGTACTTC.

The V gene is TRBV9, the J gene TRBJ1-5; perhaps TRBD1 as D (6 bases). V shed 0 bases and J shed 6 bases, with 10 bases lying between them. From germline, CDR1 is SGDLS and CDR2 YYNGEE. There are 14 residues in the CDR3. The CDR3 here is CASSVGQGSQPQHF. The DNA of the CDR3 is TGTGCCAGCAGCGTAGGGCAGGGGAGTCAGCCCCAGCATTTT.

This sequence joins TRBV6-5 and TRBJ2-1; TRBD1 agrees at 7 bases. Germline CDR1 MNHEY, CDR2 SVGAGI. The CDR3 is made up of 13 amino acids. J was trimmed by 15 bases and V by 0 bases; bases with no gene match: 8. The CDR3, as DNA: TGTGCCAGCAGTTACTCACCAGACAGGGTACCGTTCTTC. Amino acid sequence: CASSYSPDRVPFF.

V gene TRBV15 combines with J gene TRBJ2-1, with TRBD2 matching over 11 bases. Germline V gene lookup returns CDR1 LNHNV and CDR2 YYDKDF (reference sequence). V was clipped by 6 bases and J by 10 bases; unmatched bases: 5. The CDR3 contains 13 residues. The CDR3 protein is CATRLAGGGEQFF. CDR3 bases: TGTGCCACCAGGCTAGCGGGGGGAGGGGAGCAGTTCTTC. Combining the CDR3 with reference TRBV15 and TRBJ2-1 gives the whole variable domain DAMVIQNPRYQVTQFGKPVTLSCSQTLNHNVMYWYQQKSSQAPKLLFHYYDKDFNNEADTPDNFQSRRPNTSFCFLDIRSPGLGDTAMYLCATRLAGGGEQFFGPGTRLTVL.

This chain uses TRBV5-4 with TRBJ1-6; D is ambiguous. The CDR3 loop spans 14 amino acids. Between the trimmed V and J ends, which lost 10 bases and 3 bases, there was a span of 14 bases. Germline CDR1 SGHNT, CDR2 YYREEE (reference sequence). DNA for the CDR3: TGTGCCGCTGGGAGCGGGGTCTATAATTCACCCCTCCACTTT. Residues: CAAGSGVYNSPLHF. The full variable domain, with the rest looked up from reference TRBV5-4 and TRBJ1-6, is ETGVTQSPTHLIKTRGQQVTLRCSSQSGHNTVSWYQQALGQGPQFIFQYYREEENGRGNFPPRFSGLQFPNYSSELNVNALELDDSALYLCAAGSGVYNSPLHFGNGTRLTVT.

V usage is TRBV7-9 and J usage is TRBJ2-3; D ambiguous. Germline V gene lookup returns CDR1 SEHNR and CDR2 FQNEAQ (reference sequence). Trimming stripped 4 bases from V and 4 bases from J, with 3 bases between. This CDR3 is built from 11 residues. The CDR3 region has the DNA TGTGCCAGCAGCTCGTCAGATACGCAGTATTTT. It yields the protein CASSSSDTQYF.

The chain links TRBV30 to TRBJ1-6, with TRBD1 as a possible D gene (5 bases). Germline V lookup: CDR1 GTSNPN, CDR2 SVGIG (reference sequence). Trimming removed 5 bases at V and 7 bases at J, with 12 bases between. The CDR3 consists of 13 residues. Here the CDR3 reads CAWGRVDNSPLHF. DNA for the CDR3: TGTGCCTGGGGCAGGGTCGACAATTCACCCCTCCACTTT.

J is TRBJ2-3 and V is TRBV14; D is uncertain. The germline gives CDR1 SGHDN, CDR2 FVKESK. The germline V and J ends were trimmed by 4 bases and 3 bases, with 8 bases remaining between them. This CDR3 comprises 13 residues. The CDR3 loop is CASSLFRTDTQYF. CDR3 bases: TGTGCCAGCAGCCTCTTCAGAACAGATACGCAGTATTTT.

The chain couples TRBV5-5 to TRBJ2-7; D gene ambiguous. Deletions cut 4 bases from V and 3 bases from J, with 17 bases between. CDR1 and CDR2 (germline): SGHKS, YYEKEE (reference sequence). There are 15 residues in the CDR3. CDR3 sequence reads: CASSPVRAFDYEQYF. The CDR3 DNA reads TGTGCCAGCAGCCCCGTAAGGGCGTTCGACTACGAGCAGTACTTC.